These 20 T cell receptor beta chains came from one sample sequenced in a study of CD8+ T cells in alopecia areata. As to treatment: oral pan-JAK inhibitor, 5-10 mg twice daily. Extraction of RNA preceded its reverse transcription into cDNA, which served as the sequencing template. Profiling relied on immunoSEQ multiplex PCR, and the TCRdb table lists in-frame clones only, not all of them. Found here are 110,000 to 150,000 clones, 45% to 65% of them singletons; the top ten hold roughly 15%. The material was CD8+ T cells sorted from blood, obtained at week 4, from a patient treated with tofacitinib. The receptor source for this set is a human donor with alopecia areata.

The chain combines TRBV30 with TRBJ1-1; D not certain. The germline gives CDR1 GTSNPN, CDR2 SVGIG (reference sequence). Trimming took off 0 bases at V and 1 base at J, with 12 bases between the two ends. CDR3 size: 15 residues. This CDR3 reads CAWSVFEEWNTEAFF. In nucleotides, the CDR3 is TGTGCCTGGAGTGTATTTGAGGAGTGGAACACTGAAGCTTTCTTT.

This clone has a handful of counts. The chain uses TRBV9 and TRBJ1-3; D gene uncertain. The germline V gene encodes CDR1 SGDLS and CDR2 YYNGEE. The CDR3 is made up of 16 amino acids. Deletions cut 3 bases from V and 2 bases from J, with 15 bases between. CDR3 nucleotides: TGTGCCAGCAGCGGCCAGTTGTGGGTACCTGGAAACACCATATATTTT. It is translated as CASSGQLWVPGNTIYF.

Sample share makes this clone medium-sized (0.01 to 0.1%). Other DNA sequences in this sample translate to the same CDR3. This sequence joins TRBV7-6 and TRBJ2-7, with D unresolved. Germline-derived CDR1 and CDR2 are SGHVS and FNYEAQ. CDR3 length: 13 amino acids. V was clipped by 5 bases and J by 3 bases, with 11 bases between them. Here the CDR3 DNA reads TGTGCCAGCAGCCCTGGGCCAAACTACGAGCAGTACTTC. This encodes CASSPGPNYEQYF.

In this sample, this clone turned up a few times. The chain joins TRBV30 to TRBJ2-2; TRBD2 is a possible D gene (5 bases). Germline V gene lookup returns CDR1 GTSNPN and CDR2 SVGIG (reference sequence). The CDR3 totals 15 residues. Trimming left V 0 bases short and J 3 bases short, with 11 bases between. CDR3 sequence reads: CAWSVGSVDTGELFF. CDR3 coding DNA: TGTGCCTGGAGTGTAGGTAGCGTCGACACCGGGGAGCTGTTTTTT.

This clone was seen a handful of times. The rearrangement joins TRBV10-3 to TRBJ1-2, with D unclear. V was trimmed by 0 bases and J by 0 bases, leaving 8 bases between them. Germline V gene sequence: CDR1 ENHRY, CDR2 SYGVKD. CDR3 length equals 15 residues. CDR3 sequence reads: CAISESEGANYGYTF. In DNA form, the CDR3 reads TGTGCCATCAGTGAGTCGGAGGGAGCTAACTATGGCTACACCTTC.

The chain employs TRBV30 and TRBJ1-1; D gene uncertain. The germline V gene encodes CDR1 GTSNPN and CDR2 SVGIG (reference sequence). This CDR3 is 12 amino acids long. V shed 6 bases and J shed 0 bases, with 8 bases lying between them. CDR3 protein: CACVPLNTEAFF. The DNA of the CDR3 is TGTGCCTGTGTACCATTGAACACTGAAGCTTTCTTT. Together with reference TRBV30 and TRBJ1-1, the CDR3 gives the full variable domain: SQTIHQWPATLVQPVGSPLSLECTVEGTSNPNLYWYRQAAGRGLQLLFYSVGIGQISSEVPQNLSASRPQDRQFILSSKKLLLSDSGFYLCACVPLNTEAFFGQGTRLTVV.

This rearrangement joins TRBV30 to TRBJ1-1; D is perhaps TRBD1 (5 bases). V was trimmed by 0 bases and J by 4 bases, leaving 9 bases between them. This CDR3 comprises 13 residues. CDR1 and CDR2 from the germline V gene are GTSNPN and SVGIG (reference sequence). The CDR3 region is CAWSVFRVTEAFF. The CDR3 DNA reads as TGTGCCTGGAGTGTATTCAGGGTCACTGAAGCTTTCTTT.

This clone has only one observation. The rearrangement joins TRBV11-2 to TRBJ2-5; 7 bases align to TRBD1. The CDR3 runs 17 residues. Losses at the gene ends were 5 bases for V and 2 bases for J; bases not matched to a gene: 14. Germline V gene sequence: CDR1 SGHAT, CDR2 FQNNGV. CDR3 DNA: TGTGCCAGCAGCCCAGTCAAATGGGGGACAGTGCAAGAGACCCAGTACTTC. Residues: CASSPVKWGTVQETQYF. Full variable domain (remainder filled in from reference TRBV11-2 and TRBJ2-5): EAGVAQSPRYKIIEKRQSVAFWCNPISGHATLYWYQQILGQGPKLLIQFQNNGVVDDSQLPKDRFSAERLKGVDSTLKIQPAKLEDSAVYLCASSPVKWGTVQETQYFGPGTRLLVL.

This clone was seen more than once but under ten times. The CDR3 nucleotides are TGTGCCAGCAGTAGTAGCGGCGACACCGGGGAGCTGTTTTTT. Its translation is CASSSSGDTGELFF. The V call is TRBV6-4, the J call TRBJ2-2, with TRBD2 as a possible D gene (6 bases). The CDR3 consists of 14 residues. Germline V gives CDR1 MRHNA, CDR2 SNTAGT. Trimming stripped 5 bases from V and 3 bases from J, with 10 bases between.

The chain employs TRBV11-2 and TRBJ2-7; D is perhaps TRBD2 (6 bases). Trimming removed 4 bases at V and 11 bases at J, with 15 bases between. The germline V gene encodes CDR1 SGHAT and CDR2 FQNNGV. There are 12 residues in the CDR3. CDR3 protein: CASSSMTPGEYF. The CDR3 bases are TGTGCCAGCAGCTCAATGACACCGGGAGAGTACTTC.

This clone was counted a few times. The chain links TRBV29-1 to TRBJ2-7; TRBD1 aligns across 9 bases. The germline V gene encodes CDR1 SQVTM and CDR2 ANQGSEA. The CDR3 loop spans 13 amino acids. The V and J ends lost 7 bases and 4 bases, in that order; junction bases with no gene match: 8. CDR3 in DNA: TGCAGCGCTCTGACAGGGGGAGGTTACGAGCAGTACTTC. Translating gives CSALTGGGYEQYF.

The chain carries TRBV30 and TRBJ2-3, with D perhaps TRBD1 (6 bases). The V gene lost 1 base and the J gene lost 2 bases, with 10 bases spanning the gap. The CDR3 totals 14 residues. Germline CDR1 and CDR2: GTSNPN and SVGIG (reference sequence). This CDR3 reads CAWSEGHSTDTQYF. The CDR3 nucleotides read TGTGCCTGGAGTGAGGGACACTCCACAGATACGCAGTATTTT.

The chain is built from TRBV6-6 and TRBJ2-7; maybe TRBD2 (7 bases). Germline V gene lookup returns CDR1 MNHNY and CDR2 SVGAGI (reference sequence). V shed 7 bases and J shed 7 bases, with 14 bases lying between them. CDR3 length: 12 amino acids. The CDR3 DNA reads TGTGCCAGCACCACGGGGGGCTGGGAGCAGTACTTC. Protein sequence: CASTTGGWEQYF.

In its sample, this clone ranks as medium-sized. The J gene is TRBJ2-3, the V gene TRBV6-4, with D perhaps TRBD2 (6 bases). The V end was cut by 4 bases, the J end by 0 bases, with 8 bases between. The CDR3 extends over 14 amino acids. Germline values: CDR1 MRHNA, CDR2 SNTAGT. In DNA, the CDR3 is TGTGCCAGCAGTGTAGCGGCTAGCACAGATACGCAGTATTTT. Translating it yields CASSVAASTDTQYF.

V gene TRBV30 combines with J gene TRBJ2-1, with 7 bases matching TRBD2. With V trimmed by 0 bases and J by 3 bases, 5 bases remained unmatched. The germline CDR1 and CDR2 sequences are GTSNPN and SVGIG (reference sequence). The CDR3 consists of 15 residues. CDR3 residues: CAWSVSGGFYNEQFF. CDR3 bases: TGTGCCTGGAGTGTGTCGGGGGGTTTCTACAATGAGCAGTTCTTC.

The rearrangement joins TRBV19 to TRBJ1-1; no clear D gene. V lost 3 bases, J lost 0 bases, and 5 bases lay in between. Germline V gene data show CDR1 as LNHDA and CDR2 as SQIVND (reference sequence). This CDR3 comprises 13 residues. CDR3 sequence: CASSILLNTEAFF. The CDR3 DNA is TGTGCCAGTAGTATTCTCCTGAACACTGAAGCTTTCTTT. Looking up the rest from reference TRBV19 and TRBJ1-1 gives the full variable domain: DGGITQSPKYLFRKEGQNVTLSCEQNLNHDAMYWYRQDPGQGLRLIYYSQIVNDFQKGDIAEGYSVSREKKESFPLTVTSAQKNPTAFYLCASSILLNTEAFFGQGTRLTVV.

Details on this clone: At one boundary the junction diverges from the germline segment, which might be a read error. V gene TRBV7-8 combines with J gene TRBJ2-1; TRBD2 might be the D (5 bases). Germline lookup yields CDR1 SGHVS and CDR2 FQNEAQ. The CDR3 sequence is 11 residues long. CDR3 residues: CASSLGRTKVF. CDR3 nucleotides: TGTGCCAGCAGCTTAGGGAGGACCAAGGTCTTC. The full variable domain, rest sourced from reference TRBV7-8 and TRBJ2-1, is GAGVSQSPRYKVAKRGQDVALRCDPISGHVSLFWYQQALGQGPEFLTYFQNEAQLDKSGLPSDRFFAERPEGSVSTLKIQRTQQEDSAVYLCASSLGRTKVFGPGTRLTVL.

This clone was seen once. Different DNA sequences within this sample yield the same CDR3. The V and J genes are TRBV2 and TRBJ2-5; D might be TRBD2 (5 bases). Germline V gene lookup returns CDR1 SNHLY and CDR2 FYNNEI. The CDR3 has 13 residues. V lost 6 bases to trimming and J lost 1 base, with 9 bases between them. The CDR3 loop reads CASRDGLQETQYF. The CDR3 DNA sequence: TGTGCCAGCAGGGACGGACTCCAAGAGACCCAGTACTTC.

CDR3 region: CASSSGQRSDTQYF. DNA of the CDR3: TGTGCCAGCAGTTCGGGACAGAGATCAGATACGCAGTATTTT. This sequence joins TRBV27 and TRBJ2-3, with 7 bases matching TRBD1. This CDR3 spans 14 amino acids. V shed 4 bases and J 4 bases; nucleotides not matched to a gene: 5. CDR1 is MNHEY and CDR2 is SMNVEV in the germline V gene (reference sequence).

This clone was observed a handful of times. J is TRBJ1-2 and V is TRBV29-1; D ambiguous. V was cut by 5 bases and J by 2 bases, with 6 bases left in between. The CDR3 is 11 amino acids. The germline V gene encodes CDR1 SQVTM and CDR2 ANQGSEA. The CDR3 spells CSVSENYGYTF. The CDR3 DNA follows: TGCAGCGTTTCAGAAAACTATGGCTACACCTTC.